This is a list of T cell receptor beta chains from one sample in a study of HIV-infected patients and healthy controls. MiXCR, applied by TCRdb to the 5' RACE reads, yields one record per CDR3 protein. The sample has about 15,000 distinct CDR3 sequences, approximately 7% seen once. The source material was blood. Receptors were obtained from an adult in good health. Each CDR3 is given with its conserved first and last residue. Fields, in order: V gene, clone size, J gene, D gene, CDR3 DNA, CDR3 protein. D genes are given only for firm matches. A clone size is listed for some rows: how often the clone was seen (once, few, many), or a class if it is expanded.

>TRBV29-1|NA|TRBJ2-3|NA
TGCAGCGTTGAAGGAGATTTCACAGATACGCATTATTTT
CSVEGDFTDTHYF
>TRBV12-3/TRBV12-4|medium-sized|TRBJ2-3|NA
TGTGCCAGCAGTTTAAACAGGGATGCTACGCAGTATTTT
CASSLNRDATQYF
>TRBV7-2|many|TRBJ1-5|NA
TGTGCCAGCAGCTTAGGACCGGATCAGCCCCAGCATTTT
CASSLGPDQPQHF
>TRBV20-1|medium-sized|TRBJ2-1|NA
TGCAGTGCTAACCCTATGGGGGGAAGCTCCTACAATGAGCAGTTCTTC
CSANPMGGSSYNEQFF
>TRBV3-1|medium-sized|TRBJ2-3|NA
TGTGCCAGCAGCCAGCCCCGCAGAGCAGATACGCAGTATTTT
CASSQPRRADTQYF
>TRBV6-2/TRBV6-3|many|TRBJ2-3|TRBD2
TGTGCCAGCAGTACCCGGACTAGCGGGCGTTCCTTCAGCACAGATACGCAGTATTTT
CASSTRTSGRSFSTDTQYF
>TRBV29-1|medium-sized|TRBJ2-3|TRBD2
TGCAGCGTTGCTAGCGGGGGTACAGATACGCAGTATTTT
CSVASGGTDTQYF
>TRBV13|many|TRBJ1-5|NA
TGTGCCAGCAGCTTAGGCCCGGGGTTTGGTCAGCCCCAGCATTTT
CASSLGPGFGQPQHF
>TRBV19|NA|TRBJ1-5|NA
TGTGCCAGTAGTATCTGGGGTACTCAGCCCCAGCATTTT
CASSIWGTQPQHF
>TRBV28|medium-sized|TRBJ2-1|NA
TGTGCCACCACCCTCTTGGCCCCCTACAATGAGCAGTTCTTC
CATTLLAPYNEQFF
>TRBV6-2/TRBV6-3|medium-sized|TRBJ2-1|NA
TGTGCCAGCAGTTTAAAGAGGGCCAATGAGCAGTTCTTC
CASSLKRANEQFF
>TRBV29-1|many|TRBJ1-2|NA
TGCAGCGTTGAAGATCGCGAGACGACTAACTATGGCTACACCTTC
CSVEDRETTNYGYTF
>TRBV18|many|TRBJ2-7|NA
TGTGCCAGCTCGCGGGGCACCTACGAGCAGTACTTC
CASSRGTYEQYF
>TRBV6-2/TRBV6-3|many|TRBJ2-1|NA
TGTGCCAGCAGTTTAGGGACATTATACAATGAGCAGTTCTTC
CASSLGTLYNEQFF
>TRBV7-2|many|TRBJ1-3|TRBD1
TGTGCCAGCAGCATTCCGACAGGGGGGTCTGGAAACACCATATATTTT
CASSIPTGGSGNTIYF
>TRBV7-9|medium-sized|TRBJ2-7|TRBD2
TGTGCCAGCACTAGCGGGAGAGGGGACGAGCAGTACTTC
CASTSGRGDEQYF
>TRBV7-9|many|TRBJ1-1|TRBD1
TGTGCCAGCAGCAAGACAGGGGAAACTGAAGCTTTCTTT
CASSKTGETEAFF
>TRBV4-3|medium-sized|TRBJ2-3|NA
TGCGCCAGCAGCCCCATAGCGGCTAGCACAGATACGCAGTATTTT
CASSPIAASTDTQYF
>TRBV7-9|many|TRBJ2-2|NA
TGTGCCAGCAGCTTTCGGGTCACCGGGGAGCTGTTTTTT
CASSFRVTGELFF
>TRBV6-2/TRBV6-3|many|TRBJ1-5|TRBD1
TGTGCCAGCAGTTTCAAGAGACAGGGCGTAGGGCCGCCCCAGCATTTT
CASSFKRQGVGPPQHF
>TRBV7-9|once|TRBJ2-7|TRBD1
TGTGCCAGCAGCTTAGGAGGGACCGTGGGACAGGGGACCCACTACGAGCAGTACTTC
CASSLGGTVGQGTHYEQYF
>TRBV20-1|medium-sized|TRBJ2-1|NA
TGCAGTCCCGCGGGGGCCGAGCAGTTCTTC
CSPAGAEQFF
>TRBV6-1|many|TRBJ1-5|TRBD1
TGTGCCAGCAGAGACACAGGGGGATCGGCGTCCAATCAGCCCCAGCATTTT
CASRDTGGSASNQPQHF
>TRBV2|many|TRBJ1-5|NA
TGTGCCAGCAGTAACCACAGGGTAAGGAGCAATCAGCCCCAGCATTTT
CASSNHRVRSNQPQHF
>TRBV20-1|many|TRBJ1-2|TRBD1
TGCAGTGCTAGATCGGGACAGGGGAACTATGGCTACACCTTC
CSARSGQGNYGYTF
>TRBV3-1|many|TRBJ2-1|TRBD2
TGTGCCAGCAGCCAAGATTTTTCCGGGACTAGCGGGGGTTTTTACAATGAGCAGTTCTTC
CASSQDFSGTSGGFYNEQFF
>TRBV7-2|many|TRBJ2-5|TRBD2
TGTGCCAGCAGCTTAGCGGGTGTAGCGGGGAAACAAGAGACCCAGTACTTC
CASSLAGVAGKQETQYF
>TRBV4-3|many|TRBJ2-3|NA
TGCGCCAGCAGCCAAAGGATGACGGGAACCCCGGGAGATACGCAGTATTTT
CASSQRMTGTPGDTQYF
>TRBV9|many|TRBJ1-5|TRBD1
TGTGCCAGCAGCGCAAGCGCAGGGGGAAATCAGCCCCAGCATTTT
CASSASAGGNQPQHF
>TRBV19|few|TRBJ2-5|TRBD2
TGTGCCAGTAGTGTCAGGCTCGAGGGACTAGCGGATTACCAAGAGACCCAGTACTTC
CASSVRLEGLADYQETQYF
>TRBV7-2|many|TRBJ2-7|NA
TGTGCCAGCTCGTTACAGGTAGCCTACGAGCAGTACTTC
CASSLQVAYEQYF
>TRBV7-3|many|TRBJ2-1|TRBD1
TGTGCCAGCAGCCCTCGACCCGGGGGACAGGGCGACAATGAGCAGTTCTTC
CASSPRPGGQGDNEQFF
>TRBV7-6|many|TRBJ2-1|TRBD1
TGTGCCAGCAGCCCGGGGACAGTCGACAATGAGCAGTTCTTC
CASSPGTVDNEQFF
>TRBV19|many|TRBJ1-1|NA
TGTGCCAGTAGTAAGGGCCCTACTGAAGCTTTCTTT
CASSKGPTEAFF
>TRBV20-1|many|TRBJ2-7|TRBD1
TGCAGCGGCCGGGACAGGCCCTACGAGCAGTACTTC
CSGRDRPYEQYF
>TRBV20-1|medium-sized|TRBJ2-3|NA
TGCAGTGGTAGCCAGGGACAACTCACAGATACGCAGTATTTT
CSGSQGQLTDTQYF
>TRBV20-1|medium-sized|TRBJ2-7|TRBD1
TGCAGTGCTAGATCGGACAGGGAATTCTACGAGCAGTACTTC
CSARSDREFYEQYF